A selection of T cell receptor beta chains follows, all from one sample in a study of response to subunit inactivated influenza vaccine. TCRdb recomputed calls from the RT-PCR reads with MiXCR, one row per CDR3 protein. The sample records 710,000 or so distinct CDR3 sequences, approximately 14% being singletons. The sequencing here drew on PBMCs from blood, taken less than 13 days after vaccination. Source of these receptors: a man between 50 and 59 years old who received an inactivated influenza vaccine. Each CDR3 is given with its conserved first and last residue. The D gene is left open where the match is weak. Clone size is stated in some rows and not others, as once, few, many or a class when expanded.

V gene	D gene	J gene	clone size	CDR3 DNA	CDR3 protein
TRBV3-1	NA	TRBJ1-5	few	TGTGCCAGCAGCCAAGCTTCCCAGCCCCAGCATTTT	CASSQASQPQHF
TRBV6-5	NA	TRBJ2-2	NA	TGTGCCAGCAGTTCAGGGAATACGAACACCGGGGAGCTGTTTTTT	CASSSGNTNTGELFF
TRBV7-9	NA	TRBJ1-1	NA	TGTGCCAGCAGCTTAAACCTCGTGGGTGAAGCTTTCTTT	CASSLNLVGEAFF
TRBV19	NA	TRBJ2-5	few	TGTGCCAGTAGTCGGCAGGCCCAAGAGACCCAGTACTTC	CASSRQAQETQYF
TRBV5-1	NA	TRBJ2-2	few	TGCGCCAGCAGCTTGGCCGGCAGGGTCTCCGGGGAGCTGTTTTTT	CASSLAGRVSGELFF
TRBV20-1	TRBD2	TRBJ2-7	NA	TGCAGTGCTGACCTTAGCGGGGGGCCCAACTACGAGCAGTACTTC	CSADLSGGPNYEQYF
TRBV28	NA	TRBJ2-7	many	NA	CASSFLEIEQYF
TRBV10-3	TRBD2	TRBJ2-7	NA	TGTGCCATCTCCGGGACTAGCGGGAATTACGAGCAGCACTTC	CAISGTSGNYEQHF
TRBV7-9	NA	TRBJ2-5	few	TGTGCCAGCAGTATAGGTGCGGCGGAGACCCAGTACTTC	CASSIGAAETQYF
TRBV25-1	NA	TRBJ1-2	NA	TGTGCCAGCAGTTGGGGACTCCTGGACTATGGCTACACCTTC	CASSWGLLDYGYTF
TRBV29-1	TRBD1	TRBJ2-6	NA	TGCAGCGTAGGGACAGGGGGTCTCTCTGGGGCCAACGTCCTGACTTTC	CSVGTGGLSGANVLTF
TRBV4-2	NA	TRBJ2-2	NA	TGTGCCATCTCCCGGGACTTATCGAACACCGGGGAGCTGTTTTTT	CAISRDLSNTGELFF
TRBV20-1	NA	TRBJ1-2	many	TGCAGTGCTTATCAGGGACTCTATGGCTACACCTTC	CSAYQGLYGYTF
TRBV4-3	TRBD1	TRBJ2-5	NA	TGCGCCAGCAGCCTTGGTGAGGGGGCATGGGAGACCCAGTACTTC	CASSLGEGAWETQYF
TRBV7-8	TRBD1	TRBJ1-5	many	TGTGCCAGCAGCTCGGACAGGGGAGCGCAGCCCCAGCATTTT	CASSSDRGAQPQHF
TRBV28	NA	TRBJ1-6	few	TGTGCCAGCAGTCCGCACCGCCAACTGACAGGATCGGGATCACCCCTCCACTTT	CASSPHRQLTGSGSPLHF
TRBV5-1	NA	TRBJ1-1	few	TGCGCCAGCAGCTTGGCCTTAATGGGGGCGCACACTGAAGCTTTCTTT	CASSLALMGAHTEAFF
TRBV6-2/TRBV6-3	NA	TRBJ2-5	NA	TGTGCCAGCAGTTACGTGCGAGAGACCCAGTACTTC	CASSYVRETQYF
TRBV27	TRBD2	TRBJ2-5	NA	TGTGCCAGCAGTTTGGGGACTAGCGGGAGTAGTGAGACCCAGTACTTC	CASSLGTSGSSETQYF
TRBV12-3/TRBV12-4	TRBD1	TRBJ2-7	few	TGTGCCAGCAGTTTTAGCAGGGGGCGTAACTACGAGCAGTACTTC	CASSFSRGRNYEQYF
TRBV6-1	NA	TRBJ2-7	many	TGTGCCAGCAGTCCTGGACAGCACTACGAGCAGTACTTC	CASSPGQHYEQYF
TRBV15	NA	TRBJ2-5	NA	TGTGCCACCAGCAGGACACGAGGGCAAGAGACCCAGTACTTC	CATSRTRGQETQYF
TRBV19	NA	TRBJ2-2	few	TGTGCCAGTACCCCTACAGAACGAACCGGGGAGCTGTTTTTT	CASTPTERTGELFF
TRBV10-3	NA	TRBJ2-7	NA	TGTGCCACCCGTGACAGAGCCTACGAGCAGTACTTC	CATRDRAYEQYF
TRBV5-1	NA	TRBJ2-7	few	TGCGCCAGCAGCTCAGGTAACAGGAACTACGAGCAGTACTTC	CASSSGNRNYEQYF
TRBV29-1	NA	TRBJ1-2	many	TGCAGCGTCGCGGGGGGGATGGACTATGGCTACACCTTC	CSVAGGMDYGYTF
TRBV4-3	NA	TRBJ1-3	NA	TGCGCCAGCAGCCAAGATTCATCACCTTTGGGAAACTCCATATATTTT	CASSQDSSPLGNSIYF
TRBV4-1	NA	TRBJ1-1	NA	TGCGCCAGCAGCCGAACCGAATCCGCTGAAGCTTTCTTT	CASSRTESAEAFF
TRBV7-8	NA	TRBJ2-1	NA	TGTGCCAGCAGCTTCCCGAGCGCCGGGAGCTCCTACAATGAGCAGTTCTTC	CASSFPSAGSSYNEQFF
TRBV5-1	NA	TRBJ2-1	few	TGCGCCAGCAGCTTGGAGGGCCCTCACAATGAGCAGTTCTTC	CASSLEGPHNEQFF
TRBV20-1	NA	TRBJ2-3	NA	TGCAGTGCTGGGTACGGCACAGATACGCAGTATTTT	CSAGYGTDTQYF
TRBV9	NA	TRBJ2-1	few	TGTGCCAGCAGCGTATCCCAGGGCTATGATGAGCAGTTCTTC	CASSVSQGYDEQFF
TRBV10-3	NA	TRBJ2-1	few	TGTGCCATCAGTGAACCCGGGAGCTCCTACAATGAGCAGTTCTTC	CAISEPGSSYNEQFF
TRBV7-2	NA	TRBJ2-7	NA	TGTGCCAGCGGGAGACATCTTGGCGAGCAGTACTTC	CASGRHLGEQYF
TRBV4-3	TRBD2	TRBJ2-5	NA	TGCGCCAGCAGCCAAGATCTCGGGGGAGGGCCAAATTCGTACCAAGAGACCCAGTACTTC	CASSQDLGGGPNSYQETQYF
TRBV7-9	NA	TRBJ2-3	few	TGTGCCAGCAGCTTGGGGTTCGGGCGAGCAGATACGCAGTATTTT	CASSLGFGRADTQYF
TRBV7-2	NA	TRBJ1-1	NA	TGTGCCAGCAGCTTGGAAGGGGGGCCCACTGAAGCTTTCTTT	CASSLEGGPTEAFF
TRBV6-2/TRBV6-3	NA	TRBJ2-5	NA	TGTGCCAGCGGTTACAACCGGGAGACCCAGTACTTC	CASGYNRETQYF
TRBV6-2/TRBV6-3	TRBD2	TRBJ2-3	few	TGTGCCAGCAAATCAGTGAGCGGGGTGCGCACAGATACGCAGTATTTT	CASKSVSGVRTDTQYF
TRBV9	TRBD2	TRBJ2-1	NA	TGTGCCAGCAGCCCTCGACTAGCGGGGTTTAATGAGCAGTTCTTC	CASSPRLAGFNEQFF
TRBV6-5	TRBD2	TRBJ2-3	few	TGTGCCAGCAGTTTTCAGCGGGACACAGATACGCAGTATTTT	CASSFQRDTDTQYF
TRBV28	NA	TRBJ1-1	NA	TGTGCCGCGCGGGATGGACTGGGGGGTATGAACACTGAAGCTTTCTTT	CAARDGLGGMNTEAFF
TRBV5-1	NA	TRBJ2-1	few	TGCGCCAGCAGCTTGGCGCGGTGGGGGACCAACAATGAGCAGTTCTTC	CASSLARWGTNNEQFF
TRBV5-6	NA	TRBJ2-2	many	TGTGCCAGCAGCGCAGGTCCTGGGGAGCTGTTTTTT	CASSAGPGELFF
TRBV3-1	NA	TRBJ2-7	NA	TGTGCCAGCAGCCAAGGTAGCGGAGGGGGGCTCTACGAGCAGTACTTC	CASSQGSGGGLYEQYF